The present entry profiles one T cell receptor (beta chain) with its context. This record belongs to a study of CD8 T cells in Susac syndrome. The CDR3 sequence is 11 residues long. V was shortened by 4 bases and J by 12 bases, with 11 bases between the two germline ends. Germline V gene sequence: CDR1 SGHRS, CDR2 YFSETQ. An amount of RNA that ranged from roughly 0.5 to 1 ug was reverse transcribed with random hexamers. Multiplex PCR with immunoSEQ amplified the TCR beta CDR3 across 54 Vbeta and 13 Jbeta. Via MiXCR, TCRdb re-called the immunoSEQ multiplex PCR reads, giving one row per CDR3 protein. The data show over 100,000 distinct CDR3 sequences, with 80% to 95% seen just once and about 0.14% held by the top ten. Controls were age- and sex-matched healthy donors. The TEMRA cells underwent FACS enrichment, while the CD8+ and CD4+ T cells underwent negative isolation.

The chain links TRBV5-1 to TRBJ2-1; D may be TRBD2 (7 bases). The sequence came from a human donor in good health. Sequencing input: CD4+ T cells from PBMCs. CDR3: CASSGGAVQFF. CDR3 nucleotides: TGCGCCAGCAGCGGGGGGGCGGTGCAGTTCTTC.